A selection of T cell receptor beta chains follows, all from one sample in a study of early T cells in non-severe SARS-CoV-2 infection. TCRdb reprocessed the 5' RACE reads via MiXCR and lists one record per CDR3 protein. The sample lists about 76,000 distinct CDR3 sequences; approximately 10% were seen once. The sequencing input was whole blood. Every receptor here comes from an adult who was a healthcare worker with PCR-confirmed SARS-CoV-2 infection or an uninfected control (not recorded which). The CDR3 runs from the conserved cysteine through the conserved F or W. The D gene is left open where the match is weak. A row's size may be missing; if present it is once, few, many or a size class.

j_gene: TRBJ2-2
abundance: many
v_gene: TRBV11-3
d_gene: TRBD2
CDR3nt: TGTGCCAGCAGCCTCGTAGCGGGTGCCGGGGAGCTGTTTTTT
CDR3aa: CASSLVAGAGELFF

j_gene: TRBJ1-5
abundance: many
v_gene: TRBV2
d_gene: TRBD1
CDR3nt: TGTGCCAGCAGCGACAGGGTGAGTGGCAATCAGCCCCAGCATTTT
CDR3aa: CASSDRVSGNQPQHF

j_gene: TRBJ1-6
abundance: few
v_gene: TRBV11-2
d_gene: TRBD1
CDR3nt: TGTGCCAGCAGCTCCTCCGACAGGGAGAATTCACCCCTCCACTTT
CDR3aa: CASSSSDRENSPLHF

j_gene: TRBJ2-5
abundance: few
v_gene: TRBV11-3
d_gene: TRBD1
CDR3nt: TGTGCCAGCAGCCACAGACAGGGGGGAATGGAGACCCAGTACTTC
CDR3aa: CASSHRQGGMETQYF

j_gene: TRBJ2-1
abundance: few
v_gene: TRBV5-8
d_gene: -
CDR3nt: TGTGCCAGCAGCTTGGGACAGCTCTCCTACAATGAGCAGTTCTTC
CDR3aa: CASSLGQLSYNEQFF

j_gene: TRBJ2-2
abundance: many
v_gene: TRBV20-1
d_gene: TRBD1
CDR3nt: TGCAGTGCTAGGGGACAGATTTCGAACACCGGGGAGCTGTTTTTT
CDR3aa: CSARGQISNTGELFF

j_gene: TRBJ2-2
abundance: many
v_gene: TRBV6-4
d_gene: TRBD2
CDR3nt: TGTGCCAGCAGTCCGGGCGGGGGAAACGGGGAGCTGTTTTTT
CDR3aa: CASSPGGGNGELFF

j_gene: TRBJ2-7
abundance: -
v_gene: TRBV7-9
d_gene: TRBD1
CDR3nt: TGTGCCAGCAGCTCTACAGGGGATTTCTCCTACGAGCAGTACTTC
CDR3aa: CASSSTGDFSYEQYF

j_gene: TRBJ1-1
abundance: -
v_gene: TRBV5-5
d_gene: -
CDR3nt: TGTGCCAGCAGCCAGGGCCCATTGAACACTGAAGCTTTCTTT
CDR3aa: CASSQGPLNTEAFF

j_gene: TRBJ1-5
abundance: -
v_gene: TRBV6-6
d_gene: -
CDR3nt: TGTGCCAGCAGTTACCCACAGGGAGCGCAGCCCCAGCATTTT
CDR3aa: CASSYPQGAQPQHF

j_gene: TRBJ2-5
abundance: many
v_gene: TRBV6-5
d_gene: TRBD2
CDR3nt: TGTGCCAGCACCACCCCGGGGGGGGGAGAGACCCAGTACTTC
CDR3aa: CASTTPGGGETQYF

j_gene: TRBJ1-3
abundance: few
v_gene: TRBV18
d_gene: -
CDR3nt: TGTGCCAGCTCACCATACGCGGCCTCCTCTGGAAACACCATATATTTT
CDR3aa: CASSPYAASSGNTIYF

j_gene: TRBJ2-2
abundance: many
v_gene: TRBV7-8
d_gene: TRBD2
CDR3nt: TGTGCCAGCAGCTTAGGGACGGGGGGTTTCCCCGGGGAGCTGTTTTTT
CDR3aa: CASSLGTGGFPGELFF

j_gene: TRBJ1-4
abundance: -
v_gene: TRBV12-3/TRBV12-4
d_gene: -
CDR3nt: TGTGCCAGCAGTCCGGTCCCGGAAAAACTGTTTTTT
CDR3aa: CASSPVPEKLFF

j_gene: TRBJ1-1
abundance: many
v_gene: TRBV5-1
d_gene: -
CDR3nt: TGCGCCAGCAGCTTGGTTGAAGCAGGGGCTCCCGGAAAAGCTTTCTTT
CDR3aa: CASSLVEAGAPGKAFF

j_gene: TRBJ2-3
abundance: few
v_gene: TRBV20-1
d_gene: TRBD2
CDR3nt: TGCAGTGCTAGAGAGGGGGGGAGCACAGATACGCAGTATTTT
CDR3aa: CSAREGGSTDTQYF

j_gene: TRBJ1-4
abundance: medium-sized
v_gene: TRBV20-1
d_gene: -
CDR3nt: TGCAGTGCTAGAGGAAAAGGGTGGACTCCATTTGCAACTAATGAAAAACTGTTTTTT
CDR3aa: CSARGKGWTPFATNEKLFF

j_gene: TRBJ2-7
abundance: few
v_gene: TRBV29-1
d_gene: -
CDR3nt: TGCAGCGTTGAAGTTTGGCGCTCGCAGTACTTC
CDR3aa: CSVEVWRSQYF

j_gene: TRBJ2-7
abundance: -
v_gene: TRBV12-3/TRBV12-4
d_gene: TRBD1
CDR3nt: TGTGCCAGCAGTACCCACTGGACAGGGGTTGGGAAATCCTCCTACGAGCAGTACTTC
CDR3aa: CASSTHWTGVGKSSYEQYF

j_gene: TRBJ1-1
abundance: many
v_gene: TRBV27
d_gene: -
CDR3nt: TGTGCCAGCAGTTTTACGGGGAACACTGAAGCTTTCTTT
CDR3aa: CASSFTGNTEAFF

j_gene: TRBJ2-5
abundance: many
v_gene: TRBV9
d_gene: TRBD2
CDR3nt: TGTGCCAGCAGCGGAAACGAACTGCGGGGGGGCCTGAGAGAGACCCAGTACTTC
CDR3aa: CASSGNELRGGLRETQYF

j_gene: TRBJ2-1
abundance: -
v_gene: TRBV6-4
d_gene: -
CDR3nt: TGTGCCAGCAGGCAGGGCGGTGAGCAGTTCTTC
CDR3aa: CASRQGGEQFF

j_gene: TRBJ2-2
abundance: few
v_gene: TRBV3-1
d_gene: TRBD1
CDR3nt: TGTGCCAGCAGCCAAAACAGGGGGCCCGGGGAGCTGTTTTTT
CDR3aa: CASSQNRGPGELFF

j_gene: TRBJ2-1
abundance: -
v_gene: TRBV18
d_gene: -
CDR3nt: TGTGCCAGCTCACCTTTCGGCAATGAGCAGTTCTTC
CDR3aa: CASSPFGNEQFF

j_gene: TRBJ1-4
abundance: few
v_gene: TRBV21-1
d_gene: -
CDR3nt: TGTGCCAGCAGCAAGACGGGACAGAATGAAAAACTGTTTTTT
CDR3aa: CASSKTGQNEKLFF

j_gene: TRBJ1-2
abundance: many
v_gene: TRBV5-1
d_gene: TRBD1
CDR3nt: TGCGCCAGCAGCCCTCCGCCAGGGGGGGCCTATGGCTACACCTTC
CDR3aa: CASSPPPGGAYGYTF

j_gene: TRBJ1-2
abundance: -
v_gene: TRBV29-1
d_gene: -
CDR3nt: TGCAGCGTTGATAATGGGGGCTACACCTTC
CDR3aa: CSVDNGGYTF

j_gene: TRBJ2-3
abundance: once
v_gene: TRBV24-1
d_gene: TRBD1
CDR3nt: TGTGCCACCAGTGATTCCACAGGGGGCGCGGATACGCAGTATTTT
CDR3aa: CATSDSTGGADTQYF

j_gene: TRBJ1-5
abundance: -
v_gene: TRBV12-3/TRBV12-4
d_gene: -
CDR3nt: TGTGCCAGCACCTCCTCAAGGGGTTATAGCAATCAGCCCCAGCATTTT
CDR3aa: CASTSSRGYSNQPQHF

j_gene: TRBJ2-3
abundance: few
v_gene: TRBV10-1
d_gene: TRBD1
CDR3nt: TGCGCCAGCAGTGGACGAAGCGGGGACAGGGGGCTTGGTACGCAGTATTTT
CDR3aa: CASSGRSGDRGLGTQYF

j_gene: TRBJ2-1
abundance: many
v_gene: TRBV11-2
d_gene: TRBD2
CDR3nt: TGTGCCAGCAGCTTAGCGGGGGGGAAGTTGAATGAGCAGTTCTTC
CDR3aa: CASSLAGGKLNEQFF

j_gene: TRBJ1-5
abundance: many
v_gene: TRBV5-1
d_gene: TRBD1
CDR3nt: TGCGCCAGCAGACAGGGGGCAGGTCAGCCCCAGCATTTT
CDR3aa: CASRQGAGQPQHF

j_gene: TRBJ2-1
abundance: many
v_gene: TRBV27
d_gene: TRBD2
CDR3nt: TGTGCCAGCAGTTTTAGCGGGGGTAACAATGAGCAGTTCTTC
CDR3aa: CASSFSGGNNEQFF

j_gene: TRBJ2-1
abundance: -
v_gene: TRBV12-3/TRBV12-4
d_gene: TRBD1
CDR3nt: TGTGCCAGCAGTCGGGACAGGGGGCCTCATGAGCAGTTCTTC
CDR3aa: CASSRDRGPHEQFF